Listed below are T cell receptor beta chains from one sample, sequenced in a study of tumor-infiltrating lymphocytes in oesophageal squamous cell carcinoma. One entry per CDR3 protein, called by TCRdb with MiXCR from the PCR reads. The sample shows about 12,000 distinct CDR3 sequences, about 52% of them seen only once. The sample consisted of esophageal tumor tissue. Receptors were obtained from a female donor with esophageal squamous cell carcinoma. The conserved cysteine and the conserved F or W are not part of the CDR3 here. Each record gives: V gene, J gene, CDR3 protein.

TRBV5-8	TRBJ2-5	ASNGGRAQQETQY
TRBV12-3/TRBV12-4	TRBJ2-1	ASSLDGALAEQF
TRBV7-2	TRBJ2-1	ASSLGELEQF
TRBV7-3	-	ASSLSSGGQETQY
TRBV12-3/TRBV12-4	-	ASGALAGSYNEQY
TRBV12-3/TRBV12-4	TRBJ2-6	ASSGGPGANVLT
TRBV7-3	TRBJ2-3	ASSLFGGGSTDTQY
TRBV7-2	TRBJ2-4	ASSPQGNNSPLH
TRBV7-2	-	ASSLGQGDTQY
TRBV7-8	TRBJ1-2	ASSLELGRSGYT
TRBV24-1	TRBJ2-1	ATSDLGSYNEQF
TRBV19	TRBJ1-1	ASSSRGALSTEAF
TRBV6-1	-	ASSWRDPGSNEQF
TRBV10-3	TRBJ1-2	AISTGAYGYT
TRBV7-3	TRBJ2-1	ASSLVAGLETQF
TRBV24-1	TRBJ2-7	ATSDLRDRGDEQY
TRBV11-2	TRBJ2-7	ASSPALKGSRYEQY
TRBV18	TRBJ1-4	ASSPRGGWTNEKLF
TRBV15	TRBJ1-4	ATLRDRDEKLF
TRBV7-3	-	ASSLGTGAYEQY
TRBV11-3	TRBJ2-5	ASSLTVIQETQY
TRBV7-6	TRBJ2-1	ASSLGTSGMSKSNEQF
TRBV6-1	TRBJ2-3	ASRDGGAADTQY
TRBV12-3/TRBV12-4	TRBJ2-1	ASSLAVRREQF
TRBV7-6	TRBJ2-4	ASSLTHLAGGPSIQY
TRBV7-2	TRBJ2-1	ASRASGSNEQF
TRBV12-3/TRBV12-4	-	ASSFGYEQY
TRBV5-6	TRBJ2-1	ASSFPGQGQR
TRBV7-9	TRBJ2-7	ASSLTRVAGSSYNEQY
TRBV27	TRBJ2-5	ASSPQGEQETQY
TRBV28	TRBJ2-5	ASSFPFGFVETQY
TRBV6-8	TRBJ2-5	ASTPGQGTQETQY
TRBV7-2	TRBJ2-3	ASSLVDRETQY
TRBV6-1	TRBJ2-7	ASTGRILAGAGEQY
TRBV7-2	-	ASSPVATSRYEQY
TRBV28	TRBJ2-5	ASNSVLSETQY
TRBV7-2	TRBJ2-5	ASSPRDGRETQY
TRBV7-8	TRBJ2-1	ASSLASGRSYNEQF
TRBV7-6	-	ASSLEGPAGQF
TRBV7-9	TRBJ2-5	ASSFLTGTVGAWRETQY
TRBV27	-	ASRQDGSYEQY
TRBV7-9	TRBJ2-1	ASSSLGSSGGQQF
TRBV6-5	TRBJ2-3	ASSDSSGSGTDTQY
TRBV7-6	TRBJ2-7	ASSRTSGLSSYEQY
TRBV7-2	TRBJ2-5	ASSRALLGRQETQY
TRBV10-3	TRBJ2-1	AIRVGETSYNEQF
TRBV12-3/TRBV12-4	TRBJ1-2	ASSFLTGTAGYT
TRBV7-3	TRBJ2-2	ASSPTTGVAGELF
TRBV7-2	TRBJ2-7	ASSTRTSGYNEQY
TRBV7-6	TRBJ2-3	ASSRDRAADKQY
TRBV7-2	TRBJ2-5	ASSLALGQSRKETQY
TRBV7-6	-	ASSPSGGRLVDEQY
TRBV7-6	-	ASSTGGEQY
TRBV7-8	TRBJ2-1	ASSNPHGLAGRRGDEQF
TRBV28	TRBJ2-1	ASSSLLGPQNEQF
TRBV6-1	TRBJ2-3	ASSVRDTQY
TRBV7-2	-	ASSLYGLAIYEQY